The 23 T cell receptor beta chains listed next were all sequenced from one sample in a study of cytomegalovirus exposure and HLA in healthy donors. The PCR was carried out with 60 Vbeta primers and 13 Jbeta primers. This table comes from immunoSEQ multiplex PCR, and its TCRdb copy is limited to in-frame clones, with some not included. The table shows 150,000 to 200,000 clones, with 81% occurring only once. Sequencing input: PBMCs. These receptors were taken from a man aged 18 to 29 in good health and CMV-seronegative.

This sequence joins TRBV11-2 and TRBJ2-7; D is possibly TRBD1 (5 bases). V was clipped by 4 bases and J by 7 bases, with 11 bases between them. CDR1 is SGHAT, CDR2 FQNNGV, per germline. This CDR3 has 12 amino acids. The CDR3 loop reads CASSSTGWEQYF. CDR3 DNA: TGTGCCAGCAGCTCCACAGGCTGGGAGCAGTACTTC.

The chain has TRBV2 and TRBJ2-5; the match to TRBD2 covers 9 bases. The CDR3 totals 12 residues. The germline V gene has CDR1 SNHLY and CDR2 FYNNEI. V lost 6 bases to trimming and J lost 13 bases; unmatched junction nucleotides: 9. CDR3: CASSPIAGAPYF. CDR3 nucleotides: TGTGCCAGCAGCCCTATAGCGGGGGCCCCGTACTTC. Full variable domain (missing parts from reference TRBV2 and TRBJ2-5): EPEVTQTPSHQVTQMGQEVILRCVPISNHLYFYWYRQILGQKVEFLVSFYNNEISEKSEIFDDQFSVERPDGSNFTLKIRSTKLEDSAMYFCASSPIAGAPYFGPGTRLLVL.

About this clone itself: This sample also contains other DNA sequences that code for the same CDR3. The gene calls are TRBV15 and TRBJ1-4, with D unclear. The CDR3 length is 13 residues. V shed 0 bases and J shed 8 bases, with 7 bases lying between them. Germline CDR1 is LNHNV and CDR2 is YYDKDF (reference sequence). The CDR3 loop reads CATSRDRGEKLFF. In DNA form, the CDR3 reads TGTGCCACCAGCAGAGATCGAGGGGAAAAACTGTTTTTT.

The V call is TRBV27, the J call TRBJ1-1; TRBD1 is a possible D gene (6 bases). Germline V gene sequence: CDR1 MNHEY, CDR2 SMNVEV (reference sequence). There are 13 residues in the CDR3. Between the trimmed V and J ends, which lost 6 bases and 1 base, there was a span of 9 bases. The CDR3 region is CASRKTGNTEAFF. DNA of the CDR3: TGTGCCAGCAGAAAGACAGGGAACACTGAAGCTTTCTTT.

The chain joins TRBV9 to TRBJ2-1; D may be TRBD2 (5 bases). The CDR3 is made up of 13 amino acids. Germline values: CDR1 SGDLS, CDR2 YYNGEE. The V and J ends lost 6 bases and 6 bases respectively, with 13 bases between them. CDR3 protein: CASTRGIGNEQFF. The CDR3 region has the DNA TGTGCCAGCACCCGGGGTATCGGCAATGAGCAGTTCTTC.

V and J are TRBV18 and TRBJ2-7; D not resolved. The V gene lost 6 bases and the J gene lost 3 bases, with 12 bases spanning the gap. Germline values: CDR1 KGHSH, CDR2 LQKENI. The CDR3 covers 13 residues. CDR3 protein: CASSGQRNYEQYF. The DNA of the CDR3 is TGTGCCAGCTCCGGCCAGCGAAACTACGAGCAGTACTTC.

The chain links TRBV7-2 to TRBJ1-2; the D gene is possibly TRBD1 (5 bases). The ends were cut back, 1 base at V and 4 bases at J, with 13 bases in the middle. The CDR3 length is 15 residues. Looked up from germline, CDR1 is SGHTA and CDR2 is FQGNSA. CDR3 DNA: TGTGCCAGCAGCTTAGTTCGGGGGAGTGCCTATGGCTACACCTTC. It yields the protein CASSLVRGSAYGYTF.

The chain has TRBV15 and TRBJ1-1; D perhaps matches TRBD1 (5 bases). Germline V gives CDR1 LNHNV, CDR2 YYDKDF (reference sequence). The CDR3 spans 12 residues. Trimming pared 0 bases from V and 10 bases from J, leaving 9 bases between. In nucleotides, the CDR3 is TGTGCCACCAGCAGAGAAGGGGTCGGAGCTTTCTTT. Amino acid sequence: CATSREGVGAFF.

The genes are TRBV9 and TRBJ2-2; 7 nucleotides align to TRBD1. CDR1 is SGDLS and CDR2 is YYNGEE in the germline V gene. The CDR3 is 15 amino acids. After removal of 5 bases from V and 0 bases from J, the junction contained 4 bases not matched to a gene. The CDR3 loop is CASSRQGTNTGELFF. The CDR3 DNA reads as TGTGCCAGCAGTCGACAGGGAACGAACACCGGGGAGCTGTTTTTT. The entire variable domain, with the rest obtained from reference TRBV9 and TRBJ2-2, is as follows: DSGVTQTPKHLITATGQRVTLRCSPRSGDLSVYWYQQSLDQGLQFLIQYYNGEERAKGNILERFSAQQFPDLHSELNLSSLELGDSALYFCASSRQGTNTGELFFGEGSRLTVL.

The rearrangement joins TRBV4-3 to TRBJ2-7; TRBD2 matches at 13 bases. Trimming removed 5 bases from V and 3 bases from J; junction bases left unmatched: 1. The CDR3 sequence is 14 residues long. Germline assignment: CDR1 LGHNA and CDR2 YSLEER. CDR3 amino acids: CASSGLAGVYEQYF. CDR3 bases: TGCGCCAGCAGCGGACTAGCGGGGGTCTACGAGCAGTACTTC.

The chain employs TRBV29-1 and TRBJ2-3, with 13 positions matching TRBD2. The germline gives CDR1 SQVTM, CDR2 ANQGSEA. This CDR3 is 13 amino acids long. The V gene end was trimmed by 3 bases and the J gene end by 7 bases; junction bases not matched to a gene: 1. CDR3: CSVEGLAGHTQYF. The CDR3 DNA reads TGCAGCGTTGAGGGACTAGCGGGACATACGCAGTATTTT.

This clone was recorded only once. CDR3 DNA: TGTGCCAGCAGTTTGGTCGGGGGCACTGAAGCTTTCTTT. Translating it yields CASSLVGGTEAFF. The genes are TRBV28 and TRBJ1-1, with D possibly TRBD1 on 5 matching bases. Per the germline V gene, CDR1 is MDHEN and CDR2 is SYDVKM. The V end lost 3 bases, the J end lost 4 bases, and 9 bases lay between the germline ends. The CDR3 length is 13 residues. Complete variable domain (other parts from reference TRBV28 and TRBJ1-1): DVKVTQSSRYLVKRTGEKVFLECVQDMDHENMFWYRQDPGLGLRLIYFSYDVKMKEKGDIPEGYSVSREKKERFSLILESASTNQTSMYLCASSLVGGTEAFFGQGTRLTVV.

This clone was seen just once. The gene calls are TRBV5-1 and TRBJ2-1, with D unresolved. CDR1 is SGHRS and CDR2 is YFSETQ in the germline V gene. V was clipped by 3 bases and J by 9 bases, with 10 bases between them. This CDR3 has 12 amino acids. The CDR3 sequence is CASSSAGLEQFF. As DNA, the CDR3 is TGCGCCAGCAGCTCCGCCGGTCTTGAGCAGTTCTTC. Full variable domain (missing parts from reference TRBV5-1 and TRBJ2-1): KAGVTQTPRYLIKTRGQQVTLSCSPISGHRSVSWYQQTPGQGLQFLFEYFSETQRNKGNFPGRFSGRQFSNSRSEMNVSTLELGDSALYLCASSSAGLEQFFGPGTRLTVL.

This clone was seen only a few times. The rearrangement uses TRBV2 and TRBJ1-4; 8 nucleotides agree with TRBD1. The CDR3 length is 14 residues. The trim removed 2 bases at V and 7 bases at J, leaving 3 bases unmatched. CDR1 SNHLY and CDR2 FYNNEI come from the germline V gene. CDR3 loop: CASSEQGASEKLFF. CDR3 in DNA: TGTGCCAGCAGTGAACAGGGGGCGTCTGAAAAACTGTTTTTT.

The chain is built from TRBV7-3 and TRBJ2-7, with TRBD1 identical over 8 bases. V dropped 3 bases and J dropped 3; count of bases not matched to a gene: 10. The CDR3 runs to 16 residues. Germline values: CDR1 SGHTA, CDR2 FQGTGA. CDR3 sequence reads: CASSFEVRQGFYEQYF. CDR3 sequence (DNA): TGTGCCAGCAGCTTTGAGGTGAGACAGGGGTTCTACGAGCAGTACTTC.

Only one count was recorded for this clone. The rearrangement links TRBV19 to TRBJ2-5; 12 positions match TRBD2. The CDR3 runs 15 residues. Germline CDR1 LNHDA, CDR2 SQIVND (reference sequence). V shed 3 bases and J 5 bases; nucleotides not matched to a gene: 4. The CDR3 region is CASSIGTSGWETQYF. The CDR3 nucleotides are TGTGCCAGTAGTATCGGGACTAGCGGGTGGGAGACCCAGTACTTC.

The CDR3 spells CASSMLEGDTQYF. Here the CDR3 DNA reads TGTGCCAGTAGTATGTTAGAGGGAGATACGCAGTATTTT. This rearrangement joins TRBV19 to TRBJ2-3, with a tentative D call TRBD2 (5 bases). V gave up 3 bases and J gave up 5 bases, with 9 bases separating them. Per the germline V gene, CDR1 is LNHDA and CDR2 is SQIVND (reference sequence). The CDR3 is 13 amino acids.

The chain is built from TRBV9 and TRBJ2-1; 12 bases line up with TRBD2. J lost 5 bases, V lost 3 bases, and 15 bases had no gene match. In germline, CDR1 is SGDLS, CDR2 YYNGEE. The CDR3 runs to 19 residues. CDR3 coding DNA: TGTGCCAGCAGCGACTGGACTAGCGGGGTCCGCCGGTCCCACAATGAGCAGTTCTTC. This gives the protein CASSDWTSGVRRSHNEQFF.

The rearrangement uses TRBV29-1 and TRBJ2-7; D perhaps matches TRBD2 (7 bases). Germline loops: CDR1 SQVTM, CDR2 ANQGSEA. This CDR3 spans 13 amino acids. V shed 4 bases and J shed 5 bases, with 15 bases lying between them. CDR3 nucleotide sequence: TGCAGCGTTGGAGGGGGGGCATCCAACGAGCAGTACTTC. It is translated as CSVGGGASNEQYF.

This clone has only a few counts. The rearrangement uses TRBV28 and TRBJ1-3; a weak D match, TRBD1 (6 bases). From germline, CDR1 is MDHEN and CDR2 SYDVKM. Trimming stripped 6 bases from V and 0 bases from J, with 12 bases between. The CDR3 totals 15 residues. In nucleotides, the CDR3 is TGTGCCAGCAGGGGGGCCAGGGGCTCTGGAAACACCATATATTTT. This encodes CASRGARGSGNTIYF. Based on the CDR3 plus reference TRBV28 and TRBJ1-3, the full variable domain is DVKVTQSSRYLVKRTGEKVFLECVQDMDHENMFWYRQDPGLGLRLIYFSYDVKMKEKGDIPEGYSVSREKKERFSLILESASTNQTSMYLCASRGARGSGNTIYFGEGSWLTVV.

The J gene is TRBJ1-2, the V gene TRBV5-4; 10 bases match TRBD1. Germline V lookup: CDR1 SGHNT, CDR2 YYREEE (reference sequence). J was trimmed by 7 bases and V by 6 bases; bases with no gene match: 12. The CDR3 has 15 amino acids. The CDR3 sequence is CASNLGGQGGGGYTF. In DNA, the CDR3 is TGTGCCAGCAACCTCGGTGGACAGGGGGGAGGTGGCTACACCTTC.

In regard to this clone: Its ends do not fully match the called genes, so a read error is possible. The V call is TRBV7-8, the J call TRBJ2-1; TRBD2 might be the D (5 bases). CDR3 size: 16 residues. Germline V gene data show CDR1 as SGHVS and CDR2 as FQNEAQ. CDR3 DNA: TGTGCCAGCAGTTTAGGGAGCCAACCCCTATACAATGAGCAGTTCTTC. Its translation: CASSLGSQPLYNEQFF.

The CDR3 coding sequence is TGTGCCAGCAGCCAGACAGGGGTTGGAAACACCATATATTTT. It is translated as CASSQTGVGNTIYF. The V call is TRBV7-9, the J call TRBJ1-3, with 8 bases lining up with TRBD1. The CDR3 consists of 14 residues. V lost 5 bases and J lost 3; bases outside the gene matches: 3. The germline CDR1 and CDR2 sequences are SEHNR and FQNEAQ (reference sequence).